This TCR beta chain was identified during a study of CD8 T cells in ankylosing spondylitis. The study's findings and limits: A TCR beta motif of under ten highly homologous variants appeared characteristic of ankylosing spondylitis blood. Clones tied to disease were said to be significantly enriched in matched ankylosing spondylitis synovial fluid.

The CDR3 sequence is 15 residues long. V trimming: 5 bases; J trimming: 3 bases; junction bases outside the gene matches: 5. CDR1 and CDR2 (germline): SGHTA, FQGNSA. This clonotype was found a few times. The target antigen is unknown. Quantitative 5'-RACE was performed with molecular barcodes, and it yielded the TCR beta libraries. MiXCR was run by TCRdb on the 5' RACE reads, yielding one entry per CDR3 protein. The sample lists approximately 540,000 distinct CDR3 sequences; about 13% were seen once. Sequenced: blood, either unsorted or a sorted T cell fraction (not recorded which). This clonotype was obtained from a male donor with ankylosing spondylitis. The V gene is TRBV7-2, the J gene TRBJ2-1, with 9 bases that match TRBD1. CDR3 bases: TGTGCCAGCAGCCCGGGACAGGGATTCTACAATGAGCAGTTCTTC. It codes for CASSPGQGFYNEQFF.